A selection of T cell receptor beta chains follows, all from one sample in a study of response to subunit inactivated influenza vaccine. MiXCR, applied by TCRdb to the RT-PCR reads, yields one record per CDR3 protein. The sample contains under 550,000 distinct CDR3 sequences, roughly 7.6% of which appear only once. This specimen consisted of PBMCs from blood, obtained roughly 24 months after vaccination. These receptors were obtained from a man between 50 and 69 years old who received an inactivated influenza vaccine. Both conserved end residues are part of each CDR3. A D gene is named only where the DNA matches it firmly. Where a row states a size, it is once, few, many or the class of an expanded clone; other rows omit it.

J gene,D gene,V gene,clone size,CDR3 DNA,CDR3 protein
TRBJ2-7,.,TRBV6-2/TRBV6-3,.,TGTGCCAGCAGTTACCGGCGCAGGGTTCAGAGCTCCTACGAGCAGTACTTC,CASSYRRRVQSSYEQYF
TRBJ1-6,.,TRBV6-1,many,TGTGCCAGCACCCCCACCGGCGGACTCAATTCACCCCTCCACTTT,CASTPTGGLNSPLHF
TRBJ1-6,TRBD1,TRBV6-1,many,TGTGCCAGCACGCCGCCGGGACAGGGGACTTCACCCCTCCACTTT,CASTPPGQGTSPLHF
TRBJ1-1,.,TRBV6-5,few,TGTGCCAGCAGTTACGGAGGGACTATGAACACTGAAGCTTTCTTT,CASSYGGTMNTEAFF
TRBJ2-3,.,TRBV28,.,TGTGCCAGCAGTTCTTCTAGCGACCGCACAGATACGCAGTATTTT,CASSSSSDRTDTQYF
TRBJ1-4,.,TRBV9,.,TGTGCCAGCACCAAAGGAGCAACAACTAATGAAAAACTGTTTTTT,CASTKGATTNEKLFF
TRBJ2-7,.,TRBV30,few,TGTGCCTGGAGTGTTTCGTTTTACGAGCAGTACTTC,CAWSVSFYEQYF
TRBJ2-1,TRBD2,TRBV24-1,few,TGTGCCACCAGTGGGACTAGCGGGAGGGGTGAGCAGTTCTTC,CATSGTSGRGEQFF
TRBJ2-7,.,TRBV29-1,.,TGCAGCGTTTCCGACTTAGCCTACGAGCAGTACTTC,CSVSDLAYEQYF
TRBJ2-7,.,TRBV15,few,TGTGCCACCAGCAGAGATCCTGGTCGCGGGCAGTACTTC,CATSRDPGRGQYF
TRBJ2-3,.,TRBV12-3/TRBV12-4,few,TGTGCCAGCAGTTTAATAAGCGGTGCTGCAGATACGCAGTATTTT,CASSLISGAADTQYF
TRBJ2-2,.,TRBV6-5,.,TGTGCCAGCAGTTCTGGGACGGACTTCGAGGAGCTGTTTTTT,CASSSGTDFEELFF
TRBJ1-1,.,TRBV5-1,few,TGCGCCAGCAGCCTCCCATTTGTGAAGGCTGAAGCTTTCTTT,CASSLPFVKAEAFF
TRBJ2-1,.,TRBV29-1,many,TGCAGCGTTGTCGAACTCTCCTACAATGAGCAGTTCTTC,CSVVELSYNEQFF
TRBJ1-4,.,TRBV27,few,TGTGCCAGCAGTTCAAGGAGGGGTCGAGGCGCTGAAAAACTGTTTTTT,CASSSRRGRGAEKLFF